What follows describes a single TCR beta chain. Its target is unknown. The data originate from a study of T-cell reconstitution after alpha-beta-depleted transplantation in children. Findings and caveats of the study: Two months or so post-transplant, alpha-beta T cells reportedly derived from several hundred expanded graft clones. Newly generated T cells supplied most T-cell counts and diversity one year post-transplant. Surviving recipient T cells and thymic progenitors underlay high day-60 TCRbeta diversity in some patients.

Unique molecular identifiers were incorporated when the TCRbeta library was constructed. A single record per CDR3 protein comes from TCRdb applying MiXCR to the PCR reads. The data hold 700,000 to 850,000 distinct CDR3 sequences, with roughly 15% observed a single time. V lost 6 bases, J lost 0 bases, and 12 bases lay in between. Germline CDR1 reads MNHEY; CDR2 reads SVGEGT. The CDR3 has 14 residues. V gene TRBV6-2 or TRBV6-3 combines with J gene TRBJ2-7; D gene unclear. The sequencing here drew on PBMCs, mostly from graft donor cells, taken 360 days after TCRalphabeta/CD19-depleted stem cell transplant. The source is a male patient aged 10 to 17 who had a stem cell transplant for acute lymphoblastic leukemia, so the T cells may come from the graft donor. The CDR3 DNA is TGTGCCAGCAGCCCTTGGCTAGTCTCCTACGAGCAGTACTTC. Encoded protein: CASSPWLVSYEQYF.